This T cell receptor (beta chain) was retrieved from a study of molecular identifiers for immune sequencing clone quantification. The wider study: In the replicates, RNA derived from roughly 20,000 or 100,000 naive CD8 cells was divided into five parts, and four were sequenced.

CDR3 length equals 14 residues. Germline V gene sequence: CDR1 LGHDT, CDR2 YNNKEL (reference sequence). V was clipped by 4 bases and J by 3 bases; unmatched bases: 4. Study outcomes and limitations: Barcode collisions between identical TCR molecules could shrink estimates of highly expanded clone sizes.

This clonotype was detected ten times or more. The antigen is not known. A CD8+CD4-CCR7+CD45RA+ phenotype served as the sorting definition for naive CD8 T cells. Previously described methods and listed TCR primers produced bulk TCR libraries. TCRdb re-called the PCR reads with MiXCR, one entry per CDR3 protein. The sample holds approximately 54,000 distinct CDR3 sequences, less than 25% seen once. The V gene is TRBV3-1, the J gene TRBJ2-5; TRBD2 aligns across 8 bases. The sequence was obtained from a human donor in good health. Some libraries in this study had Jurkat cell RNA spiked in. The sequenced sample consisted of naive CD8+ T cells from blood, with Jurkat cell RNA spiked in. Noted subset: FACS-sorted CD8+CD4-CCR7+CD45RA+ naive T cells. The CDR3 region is CASSPELAEETQYF. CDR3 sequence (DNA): TGTGCCAGCAGCCCGGAACTAGCGGAAGAGACCCAGTACTTC.